This T cell receptor beta chain appears in the sequencing data of a study of shared clonotypes between healthy human individuals. Looking at the study overall: Each donor contributed plates that comprised three CD4 naive, three CD4 memory, two CD8 naive and one CD8 memory.

Researchers ran the assay at a deep level. Generated by immunoSEQ multiplex PCR, the TCRdb table keeps only in-frame clones and is missing some. This sample has around 1.9 million clones, with roughly 91% found just once. Per germline, CDR1 SGDLS and CDR2 YYNGEE. V shed 3 bases and J 5 bases; nucleotides not matched to a gene: 10. The CDR3 consists of 17 residues. Naive CD8 populations comprised CD45RO-negative cells positively selected for CCR7, excluding terminally differentiated effector memory CD45RA+ cells. This TCR came from a man younger than 35 in good health. Some clones in this sample may be carry-over from other donors' samples. The rearrangement links TRBV9 to TRBJ2-3, with TRBD1 identical over 12 bases. Sequencing was done on a sample of naive CD8+ T cells from PBMCs. The CDR3, as DNA: TGTGCCAGCAGCGCTACCCCGGGACAGGGGGCATTAGATACGCAGTATTTT. Translation: CASSATPGQGALDTQYF.